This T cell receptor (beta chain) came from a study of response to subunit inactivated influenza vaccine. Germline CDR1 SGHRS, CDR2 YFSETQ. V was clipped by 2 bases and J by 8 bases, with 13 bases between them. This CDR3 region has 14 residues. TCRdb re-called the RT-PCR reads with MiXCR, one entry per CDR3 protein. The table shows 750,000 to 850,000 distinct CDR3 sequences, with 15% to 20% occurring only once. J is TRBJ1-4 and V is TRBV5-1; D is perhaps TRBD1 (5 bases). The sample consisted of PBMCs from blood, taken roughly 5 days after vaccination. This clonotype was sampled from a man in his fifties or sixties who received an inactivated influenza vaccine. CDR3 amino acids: CASSFSGTGEKLFF. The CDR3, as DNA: TGCGCCAGCAGCTTCTCCGGGACGGGAGAAAAACTGTTTTTT.